This T cell receptor (beta chain) derives from a study of PD-1 blockade in classical Hodgkin lymphoma. The study, taken as a whole, reports: Newly diagnosed patients reportedly trailed healthy donors in baseline TCR diversity. A significant rise in TCR diversity was seen by C4D1 for CD4+ cells but not for CD8+ cells. Those achieving complete response showed baseline diversity like newly diagnosed patients.

No patient escaped relapse after autologous stem cell transplantation, and brentuximab vedotin exposure varied. Responses achieved at best were complete response, partial response or progressive disease. Points on this clone: Its antigen remains unknown.

The germline gives CDR1 MGHRA, CDR2 YSYEKL. V was pared by 2 bases and J by 0 bases, with 20 bases between. This CDR3 has 19 residues. The table came from immunoSEQ multiplex PCR; TCRdb's copy has only in-frame clones and leaves some out. The sample has more than 70,000 clones, nearly 95% seen once. This sample comprised peripheral blood mononuclear cells (PBMCs), obtained before the second cycle of nivolumab. The sequence came from a human donor with classical Hodgkin lymphoma. The rearrangement links TRBV4-1 to TRBJ2-1, with D maybe TRBD2 (6 bases). CDR3 protein: CASSQPSGDGGGSYNEQFF. For the CDR3, the DNA is TGCGCCAGCAGCCAACCCTCGGGAGACGGGGGTGGCTCCTACAATGAGCAGTTCTTC.